The 5 T cell receptor beta chains given below trace back to one sample, sequenced in a study of Ad26.COV2.S vaccination and SARS-CoV-2 variants. Sample treatment: some 19 received Ad26.COV2.S at low or high dose, single or two shots; several received placebo; per-sample allocation not given. On day 63 after the first injection, vaccine and placebo recipients gave samples. Method: immunoSEQ multiplex PCR; TCRdb's copy keeps in-frame clones and lacks some. Of around 450,000 clones in the sample, about nine tenths were seen once. The specimen comprised peripheral blood, sampled in a trial of Ad26.COV2.S vaccine versus placebo. The source is a person aged 18-65 years who received the Ad26.COV2.S COVID-19 vaccine or a placebo.

The rearrangement links TRBV6-5 to TRBJ1-1, with unresolved D. The CDR3 runs to 14 residues. The ends were cut back, 8 bases at V and 1 base at J, with 14 bases in the middle. CDR1 MNHEY and CDR2 SVGAGI come from the germline V gene. The CDR3 loop reads CASRQSNTNTEAFF. DNA for the CDR3: TGTGCCAGCCGACAATCGAACACGAACACTGAAGCTTTCTTT.

With respect to this clone: The sample holds other DNA sequences that translate to the same CDR3. The gene calls are TRBV5-4 and TRBJ2-5; D is unclear. Germline V gene lookup returns CDR1 SGHNT and CDR2 YYREEE (reference sequence). V gave up 4 bases and J gave up 5 bases, with 12 bases separating them. This CDR3 has 13 residues. The CDR3 protein is CASSPTGFETQYF. The CDR3 bases are TGTGCCAGCAGCCCGACGGGTTTTGAGACCCAGTACTTC. Complete variable domain (other parts from reference TRBV5-4 and TRBJ2-5): ETGVTQSPTHLIKTRGQQVTLRCSSQSGHNTVSWYQQALGQGPQFIFQYYREEENGRGNFPPRFSGLQFPNYSSELNVNALELDDSALYLCASSPTGFETQYFGPGTRLLVL.

This clone showed up just once. The chain is built from TRBV7-3 and TRBJ2-5, with unresolved D. This CDR3 has 12 residues. V lost 1 base to trimming and J lost 5 bases, with 5 bases between them. From germline, CDR1 is SGHTA and CDR2 FQGTGA. CDR3 sequence: CASSLKGETQYF. The DNA of the CDR3 is TGTGCCAGCAGCTTAAAGGGTGAGACCCAGTACTTC. Complete variable domain (other parts from reference TRBV7-3 and TRBJ2-5): GAGVSQTPSNKVTEKGKYVELRCDPISGHTALYWYRQSLGQGPEFLIYFQGTGAADDSGLPNDRFFAVRPEGSVSTLKIQRTERGDSAVYLCASSLKGETQYFGPGTRLLVL.

The chain joins TRBV5-5 to TRBJ2-5, with D perhaps assigned TRBD1 or TRBD2 (5 bases each). The V gene's germline CDR1 is SGHKS and CDR2 YYEKEE (reference sequence). V dropped 3 bases and J dropped 4 bases, with 13 bases sitting between them. The CDR3 has 14 amino acids. CDR3 sequence: CASSSGTVGETQYF. The CDR3 region has the DNA TGTGCCAGCAGCTCCGGGACGGTGGGAGAGACCCAGTACTTC.

The chain recombines TRBV19 with TRBJ2-1, with TRBD2 identical over 7 bases. Losses at the gene ends were 6 bases for V and 5 bases for J; bases not matched to a gene: 4. The CDR3 is made up of 13 amino acids. Germline V lookup: CDR1 LNHDA, CDR2 SQIVND (reference sequence). CDR3 sequence (DNA): TGTGCCAGTAGCCTGACTAGCCACAATGAGCAGTTCTTC. Translation gives CASSLTSHNEQFF.